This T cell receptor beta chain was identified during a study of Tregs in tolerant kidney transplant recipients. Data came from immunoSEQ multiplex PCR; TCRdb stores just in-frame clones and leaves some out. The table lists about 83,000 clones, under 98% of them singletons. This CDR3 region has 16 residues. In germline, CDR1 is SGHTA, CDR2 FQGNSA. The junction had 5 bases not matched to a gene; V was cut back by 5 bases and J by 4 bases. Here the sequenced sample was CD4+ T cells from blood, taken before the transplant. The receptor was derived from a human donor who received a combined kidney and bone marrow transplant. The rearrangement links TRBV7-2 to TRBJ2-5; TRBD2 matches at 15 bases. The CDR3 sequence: CASSQRTSGGAETQYF. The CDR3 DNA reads TGTGCCAGCAGCCAAAGGACTAGCGGGGGGGCAGAGACCCAGTACTTC.